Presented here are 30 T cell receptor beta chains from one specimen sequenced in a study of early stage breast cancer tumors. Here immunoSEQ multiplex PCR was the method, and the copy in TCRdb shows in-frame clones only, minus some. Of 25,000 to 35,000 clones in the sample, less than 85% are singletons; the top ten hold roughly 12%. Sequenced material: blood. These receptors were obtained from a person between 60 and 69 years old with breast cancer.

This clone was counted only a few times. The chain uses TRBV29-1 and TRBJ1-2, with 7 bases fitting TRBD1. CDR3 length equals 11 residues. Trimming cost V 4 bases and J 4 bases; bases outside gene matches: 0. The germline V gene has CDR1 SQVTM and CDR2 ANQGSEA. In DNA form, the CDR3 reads TGCAGCGTTGGGGACAGCTATGGCTACACCTTC. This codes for CSVGDSYGYTF. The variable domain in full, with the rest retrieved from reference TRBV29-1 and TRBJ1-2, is SAVISQKPSRDICQRGTSLTIQCQVDSQVTMMFWYRQQPGQSLTLIATANQGSEATYESGFVIDKFPISRPNLTFSTLTVSNMSPEDSSIYLCSVGDSYGYTFGSGTRLTVV.

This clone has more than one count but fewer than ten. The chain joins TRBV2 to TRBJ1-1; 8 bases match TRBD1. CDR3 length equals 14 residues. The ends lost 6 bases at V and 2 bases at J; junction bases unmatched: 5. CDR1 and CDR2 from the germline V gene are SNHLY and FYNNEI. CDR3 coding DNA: TGTGCCAGCAGCGATGGACAGGGCAACACTGAAGCTTTCTTT. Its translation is CASSDGQGNTEAFF.

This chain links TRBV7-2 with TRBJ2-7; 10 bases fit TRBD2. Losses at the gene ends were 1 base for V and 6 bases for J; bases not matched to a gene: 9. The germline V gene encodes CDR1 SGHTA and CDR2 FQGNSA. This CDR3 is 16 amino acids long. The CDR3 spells CASSLGSASGRSEQYF. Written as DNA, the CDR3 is TGTGCCAGCAGCTTAGGTTCGGCTAGCGGGAGAAGCGAGCAGTACTTC. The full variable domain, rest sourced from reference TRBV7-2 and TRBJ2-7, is GAGVSQSPSNKVTEKGKDVELRCDPISGHTALYWYRQSLGQGLEFLIYFQGNSAPDKSGLPSDRFSAERTGGSVSTLTIQRTQQEDSAVYLCASSLGSASGRSEQYFGPGTRLTVT.

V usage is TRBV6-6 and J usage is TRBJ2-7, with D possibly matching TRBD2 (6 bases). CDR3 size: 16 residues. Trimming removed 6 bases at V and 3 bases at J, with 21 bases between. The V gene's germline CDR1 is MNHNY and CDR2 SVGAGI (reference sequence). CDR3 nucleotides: TGTGCCAGCAGCCCCCGGGACGCGGGGATTAACTACGAGCAGTACTTC. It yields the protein CASSPRDAGINYEQYF.

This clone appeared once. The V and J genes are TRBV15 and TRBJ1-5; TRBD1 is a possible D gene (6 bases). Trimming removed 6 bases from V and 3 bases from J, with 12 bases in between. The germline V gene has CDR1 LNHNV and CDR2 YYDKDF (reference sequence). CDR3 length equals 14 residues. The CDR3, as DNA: TGTGCCACCAGTAACACAGGGACCAATCAGCCCCAGCATTTT. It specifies CATSNTGTNQPQHF.

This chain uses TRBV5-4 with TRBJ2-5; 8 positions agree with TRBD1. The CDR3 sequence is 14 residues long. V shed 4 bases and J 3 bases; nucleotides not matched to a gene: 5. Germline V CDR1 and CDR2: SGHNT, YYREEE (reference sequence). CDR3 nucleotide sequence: TGTGCCAGCAGCCTACAGGGGGTTGAAGAGACCCAGTACTTC. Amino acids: CASSLQGVEETQYF.

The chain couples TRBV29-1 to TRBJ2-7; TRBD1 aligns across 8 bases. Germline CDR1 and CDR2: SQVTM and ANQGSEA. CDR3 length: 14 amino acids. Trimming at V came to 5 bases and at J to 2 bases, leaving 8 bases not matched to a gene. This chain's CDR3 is CSVLTGESPYEQYF. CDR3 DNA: TGCAGCGTTCTGACAGGGGAAAGTCCCTACGAGCAGTACTTC.

CDR3 bases: TGTGCCATCAGTACTAGAGGGGGAGACGGCTACACCTTC. Translated: CAISTRGGDGYTF. V gene TRBV10-3 combines with J gene TRBJ1-2; the D gene is possibly TRBD1 (6 bases). There are 13 residues in the CDR3. Germline V gives CDR1 ENHRY, CDR2 SYGVKD. With 5 bases removed from V and 8 bases from J, the gap between germline ends came to 15 bases.

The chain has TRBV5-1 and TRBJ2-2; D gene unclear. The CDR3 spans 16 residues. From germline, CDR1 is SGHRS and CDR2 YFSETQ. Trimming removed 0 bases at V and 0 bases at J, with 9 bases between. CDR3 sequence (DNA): TGCGCCAGCAGCTTGGGCCTAGTCGCGAACACCGGGGAGCTGTTTTTT. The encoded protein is CASSLGLVANTGELFF.

The CDR3 here is CASSQEGRGSEQYF. As DNA, the CDR3 is TGCGCCAGCAGCCAAGAGGGTAGGGGATCCGAGCAGTACTTC. The rearrangement uses TRBV4-3 and TRBJ2-7; tentative D call: TRBD1 (5 bases). Germline V lookup: CDR1 LGHNA, CDR2 YSLEER. The CDR3 is made up of 14 amino acids. The V end was cut by 0 bases, the J end by 6 bases, with 12 bases between.

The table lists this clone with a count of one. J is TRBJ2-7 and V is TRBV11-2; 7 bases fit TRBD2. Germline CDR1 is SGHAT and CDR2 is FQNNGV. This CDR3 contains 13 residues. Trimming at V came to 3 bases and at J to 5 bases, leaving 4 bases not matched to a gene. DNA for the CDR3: TGTGCCAGCAGCTTCCGACTAGCCGACGAGCAGTACTTC. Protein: CASSFRLADEQYF.

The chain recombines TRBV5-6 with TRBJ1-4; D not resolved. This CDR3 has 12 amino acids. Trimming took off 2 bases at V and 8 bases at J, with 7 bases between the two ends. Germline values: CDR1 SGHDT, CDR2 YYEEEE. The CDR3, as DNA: TGTGCCAGCAGCTTCGTCGAGGAAAAACTGTTTTTT. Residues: CASSFVEEKLFF.

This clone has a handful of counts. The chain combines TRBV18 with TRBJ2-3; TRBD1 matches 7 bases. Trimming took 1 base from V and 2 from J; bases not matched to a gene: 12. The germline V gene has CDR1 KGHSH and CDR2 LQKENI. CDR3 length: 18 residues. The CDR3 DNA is TGTGCCAGCTCACCACGTTGGGAGACAGGGTCTACCACAGATACGCAGTATTTT. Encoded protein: CASSPRWETGSTTDTQYF.

The CDR3 here is CASSLALAGLETGELFF. CDR3 sequence (DNA): TGTGCCAGCAGCTTAGCACTAGCGGGCTTGGAAACCGGGGAGCTGTTTTTT. The chain links TRBV7-9 to TRBJ2-2, with TRBD2 identical over 9 bases. Germline CDR1 reads SEHNR; CDR2 reads FQNEAQ (reference sequence). This CDR3 is 17 amino acids long. J lost 5 bases, V lost 0 bases, and 7 bases had no gene match.

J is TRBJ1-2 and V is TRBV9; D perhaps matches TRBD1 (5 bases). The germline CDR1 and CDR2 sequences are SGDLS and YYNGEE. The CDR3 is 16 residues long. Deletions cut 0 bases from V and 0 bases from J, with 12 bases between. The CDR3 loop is CASSVAAGSANYGYTF. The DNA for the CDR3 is TGTGCCAGCAGCGTAGCTGCAGGGTCGGCTAACTATGGCTACACCTTC.

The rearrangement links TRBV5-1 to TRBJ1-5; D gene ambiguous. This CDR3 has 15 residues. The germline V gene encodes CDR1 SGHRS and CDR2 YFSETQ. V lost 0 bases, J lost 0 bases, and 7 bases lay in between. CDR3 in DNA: TGCGCCAGCAGCTTGGACGGGGTTAGCAATCAGCCCCAGCATTTT. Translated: CASSLDGVSNQPQHF.

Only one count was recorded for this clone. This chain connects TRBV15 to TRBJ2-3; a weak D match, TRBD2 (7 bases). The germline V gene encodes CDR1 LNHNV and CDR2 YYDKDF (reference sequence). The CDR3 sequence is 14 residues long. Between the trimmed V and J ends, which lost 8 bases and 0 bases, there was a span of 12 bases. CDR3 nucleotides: TGTGCCACCGGGGGGGCGTTCAGCACAGATACGCAGTATTTT. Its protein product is CATGGAFSTDTQYF.

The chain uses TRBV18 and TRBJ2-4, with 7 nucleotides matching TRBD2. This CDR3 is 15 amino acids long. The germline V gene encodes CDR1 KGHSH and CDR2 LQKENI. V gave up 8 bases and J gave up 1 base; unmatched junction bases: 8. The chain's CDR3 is CASRATSQAKNIQYF. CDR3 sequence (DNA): TGTGCCAGCCGCGCGACTAGCCAGGCCAAAAACATTCAGTACTTC. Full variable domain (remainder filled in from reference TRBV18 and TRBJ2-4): NAGVMQNPRHLVRRRGQEARLRCSPMKGHSHVYWYRQLPEEGLKFMVYLQKENIIDESGMPKERFSAEFPKEGPSILRIQQVVRGDSAAYFCASRATSQAKNIQYFGAGTRLSVL.

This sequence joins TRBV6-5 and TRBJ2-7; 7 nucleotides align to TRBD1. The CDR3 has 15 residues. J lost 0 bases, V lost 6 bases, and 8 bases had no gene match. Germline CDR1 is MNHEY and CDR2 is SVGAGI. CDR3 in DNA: TGTGCCAGCAGACTCACAGGGGAGAGCTCCTACGAGCAGTACTTC. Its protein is CASRLTGESSYEQYF.

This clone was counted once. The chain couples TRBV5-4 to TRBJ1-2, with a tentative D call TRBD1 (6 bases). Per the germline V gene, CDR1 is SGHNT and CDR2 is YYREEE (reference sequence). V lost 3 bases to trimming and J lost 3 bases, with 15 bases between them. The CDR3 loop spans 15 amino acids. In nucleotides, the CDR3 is TGTGCCAGCAGCTATACAGGACAGACCTACTATGGCTACACCTTC. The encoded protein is CASSYTGQTYYGYTF.

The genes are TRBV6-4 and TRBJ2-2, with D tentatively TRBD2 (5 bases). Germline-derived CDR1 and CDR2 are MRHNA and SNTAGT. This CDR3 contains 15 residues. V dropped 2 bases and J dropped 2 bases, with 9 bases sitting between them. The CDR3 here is CASSDTSTNTGELFF. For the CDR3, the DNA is TGTGCCAGCAGTGACACTAGTACAAACACCGGGGAGCTGTTTTTT.

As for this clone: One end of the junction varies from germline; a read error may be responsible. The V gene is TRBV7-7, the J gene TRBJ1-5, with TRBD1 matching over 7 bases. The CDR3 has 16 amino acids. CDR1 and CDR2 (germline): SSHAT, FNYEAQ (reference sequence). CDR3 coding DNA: TGTGCTAGCAGCCTCCGGGACAGCGATAGCAATCAGCCCCAGCATTTT. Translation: CASSLRDSDSNQPQHF.

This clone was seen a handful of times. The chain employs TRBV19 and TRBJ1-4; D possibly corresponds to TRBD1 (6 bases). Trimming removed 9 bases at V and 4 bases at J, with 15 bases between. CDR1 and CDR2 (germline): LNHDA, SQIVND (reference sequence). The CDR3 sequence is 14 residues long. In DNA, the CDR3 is TGTGCCAGCAACACCGGACAGAGTAATGAAAAACTGTTTTTT. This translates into CASNTGQSNEKLFF.

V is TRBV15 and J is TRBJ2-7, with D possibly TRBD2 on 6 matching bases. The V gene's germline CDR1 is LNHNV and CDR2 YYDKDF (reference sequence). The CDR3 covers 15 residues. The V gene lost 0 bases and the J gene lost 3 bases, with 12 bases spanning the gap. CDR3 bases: TGTGCCACCAGCAGAGATCGGGGGACGGTCTACGAGCAGTACTTC. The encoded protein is CATSRDRGTVYEQYF.

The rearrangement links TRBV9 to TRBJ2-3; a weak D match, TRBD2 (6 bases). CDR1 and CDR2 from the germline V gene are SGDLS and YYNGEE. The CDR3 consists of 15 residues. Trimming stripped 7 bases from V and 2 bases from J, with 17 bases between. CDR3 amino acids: CASGDRLVSTDTQYF. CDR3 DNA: TGTGCCAGCGGGGATAGACTAGTTTCCACAGATACGCAGTATTTT.

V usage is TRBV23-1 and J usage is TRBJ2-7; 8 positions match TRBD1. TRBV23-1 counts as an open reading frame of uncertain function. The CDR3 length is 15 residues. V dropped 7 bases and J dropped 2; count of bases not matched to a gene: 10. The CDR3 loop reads CASILPRDRPYEQYF. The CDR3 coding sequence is TGCGCCAGCATTCTTCCGAGGGACAGGCCCTACGAGCAGTACTTC.

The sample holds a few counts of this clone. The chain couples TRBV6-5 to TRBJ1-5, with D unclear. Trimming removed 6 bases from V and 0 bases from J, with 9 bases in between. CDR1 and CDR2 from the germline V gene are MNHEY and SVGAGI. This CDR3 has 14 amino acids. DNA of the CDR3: TGTGCCAGCAGCTCACAGCATAGCAATCAGCCCCAGCATTTT. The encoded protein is CASSSQHSNQPQHF.

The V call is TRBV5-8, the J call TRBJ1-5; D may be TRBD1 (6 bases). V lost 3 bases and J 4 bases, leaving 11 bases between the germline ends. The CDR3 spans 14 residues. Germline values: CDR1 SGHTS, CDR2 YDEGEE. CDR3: CASSWTDSNQPQHF. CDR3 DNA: TGTGCCAGCAGCTGGACAGATAGTAATCAGCCCCAGCATTTT.

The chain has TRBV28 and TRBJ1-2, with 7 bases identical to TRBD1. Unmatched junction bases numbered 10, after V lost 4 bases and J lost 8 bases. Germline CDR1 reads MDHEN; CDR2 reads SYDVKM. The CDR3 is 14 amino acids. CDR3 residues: CASSSSDREVGYTF. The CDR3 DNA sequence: TGTGCCAGCAGTTCCAGCGACAGGGAAGTCGGCTACACCTTC.

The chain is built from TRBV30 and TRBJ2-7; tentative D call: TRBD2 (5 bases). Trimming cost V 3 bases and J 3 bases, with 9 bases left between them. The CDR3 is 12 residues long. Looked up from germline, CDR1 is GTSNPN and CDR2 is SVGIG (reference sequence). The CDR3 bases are TGTGCCTGGAGCAGCGGAGACTACGAGCAGTACTTC. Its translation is CAWSSGDYEQYF.